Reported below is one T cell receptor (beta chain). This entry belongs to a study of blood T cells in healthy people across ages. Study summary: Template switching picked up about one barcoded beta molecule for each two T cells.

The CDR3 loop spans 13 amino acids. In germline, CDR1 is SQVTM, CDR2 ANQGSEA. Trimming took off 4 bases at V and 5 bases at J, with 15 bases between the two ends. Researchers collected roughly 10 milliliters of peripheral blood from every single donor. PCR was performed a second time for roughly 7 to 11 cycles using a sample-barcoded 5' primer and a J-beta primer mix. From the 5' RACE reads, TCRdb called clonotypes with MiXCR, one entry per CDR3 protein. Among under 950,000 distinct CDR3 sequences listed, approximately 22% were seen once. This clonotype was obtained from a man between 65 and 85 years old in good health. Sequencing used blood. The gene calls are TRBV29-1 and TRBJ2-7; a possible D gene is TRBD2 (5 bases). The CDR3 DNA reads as TGCAGCGTTGCTGGGGAGTCGGGGAACGAGCAGTACTTC. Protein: CSVAGESGNEQYF.